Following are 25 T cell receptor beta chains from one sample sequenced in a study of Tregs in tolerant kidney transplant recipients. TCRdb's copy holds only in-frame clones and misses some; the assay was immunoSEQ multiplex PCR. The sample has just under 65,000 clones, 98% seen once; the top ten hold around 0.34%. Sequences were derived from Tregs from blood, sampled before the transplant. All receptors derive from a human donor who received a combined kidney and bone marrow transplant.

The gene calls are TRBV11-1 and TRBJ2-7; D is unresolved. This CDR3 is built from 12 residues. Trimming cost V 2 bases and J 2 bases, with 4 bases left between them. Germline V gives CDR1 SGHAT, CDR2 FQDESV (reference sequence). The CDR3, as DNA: TGTGCCAGCAGCTTACCCGCCTACGAGCAGTACTTC. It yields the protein CASSLPAYEQYF.

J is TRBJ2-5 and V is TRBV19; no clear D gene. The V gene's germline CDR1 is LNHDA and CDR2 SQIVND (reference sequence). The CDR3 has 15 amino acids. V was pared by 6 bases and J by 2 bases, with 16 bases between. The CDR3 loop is CASRTLSAGQETQYF. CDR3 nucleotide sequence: TGTGCCAGTAGGACGTTATCGGCAGGACAAGAGACCCAGTACTTC.

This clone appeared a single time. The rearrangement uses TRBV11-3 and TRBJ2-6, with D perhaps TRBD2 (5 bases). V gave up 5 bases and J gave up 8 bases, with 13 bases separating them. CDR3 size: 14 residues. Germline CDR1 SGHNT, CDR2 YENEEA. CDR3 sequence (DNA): TGTGCCAGCAGCGCCAATCTCGGGACCAACGTCCTGACTTTC. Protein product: CASSANLGTNVLTF.

The CDR3 DNA is TGTGCCAGCAGCTTAAAAGCGGGAGGAGGAGATACGCAGTATTTT. Protein product: CASSLKAGGGDTQYF. This chain uses TRBV5-4 with TRBJ2-3; 9 bases line up with TRBD2. Germline-derived CDR1 and CDR2 are SGHNT and YYREEE (reference sequence). V shed 2 bases, J shed 5 bases, and the junction held 6 bases outside the gene matches. This CDR3 comprises 15 residues.

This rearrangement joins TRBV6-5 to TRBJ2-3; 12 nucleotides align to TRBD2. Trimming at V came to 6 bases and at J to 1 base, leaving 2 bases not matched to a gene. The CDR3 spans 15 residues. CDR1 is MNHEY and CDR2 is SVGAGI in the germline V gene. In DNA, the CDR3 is TGTGCCAGCAGACGACTAGCGGGGGGCACAGATACGCAGTATTTT. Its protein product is CASRRLAGGTDTQYF.

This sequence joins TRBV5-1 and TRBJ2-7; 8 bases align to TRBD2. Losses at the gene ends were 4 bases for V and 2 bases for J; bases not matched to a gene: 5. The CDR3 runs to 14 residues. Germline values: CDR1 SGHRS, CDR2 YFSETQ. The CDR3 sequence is CASSRPGLAYEQYF. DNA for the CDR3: TGCGCCAGCAGCCGACCGGGACTAGCCTACGAGCAGTACTTC.

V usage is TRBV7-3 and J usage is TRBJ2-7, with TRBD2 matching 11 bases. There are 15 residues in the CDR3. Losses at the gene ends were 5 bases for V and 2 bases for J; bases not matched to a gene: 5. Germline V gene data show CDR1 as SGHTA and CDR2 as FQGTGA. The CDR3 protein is CASSTLAGGPYEQYF. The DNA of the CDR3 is TGTGCCAGCAGCACTTTAGCGGGGGGGCCCTACGAGCAGTACTTC. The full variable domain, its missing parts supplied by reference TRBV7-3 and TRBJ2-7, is GAGVSQTPSNKVTEKGKYVELRCDPISGHTALYWYRQSLGQGPEFLIYFQGTGAADDSGLPNDRFFAVRPEGSVSTLKIQRTERGDSAVYLCASSTLAGGPYEQYFGPGTRLTVT.

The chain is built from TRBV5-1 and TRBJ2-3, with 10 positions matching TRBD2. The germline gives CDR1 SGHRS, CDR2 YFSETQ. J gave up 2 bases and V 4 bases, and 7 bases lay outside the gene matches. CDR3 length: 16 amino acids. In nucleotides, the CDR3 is TGCGCCAGCAGCCCCCTCACTAGCGGGACCACAGATACGCAGTATTTT. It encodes CASSPLTSGTTDTQYF.

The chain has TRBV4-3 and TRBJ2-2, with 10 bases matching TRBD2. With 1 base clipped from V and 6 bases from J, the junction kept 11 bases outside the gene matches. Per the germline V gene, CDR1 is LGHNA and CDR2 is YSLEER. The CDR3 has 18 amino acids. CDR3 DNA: TGCGCCAGCAGCCAAGTCGTGCTAGCGGGAGAGTGGGCCGGGGAGCTGTTTTTT. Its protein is CASSQVVLAGEWAGELFF.

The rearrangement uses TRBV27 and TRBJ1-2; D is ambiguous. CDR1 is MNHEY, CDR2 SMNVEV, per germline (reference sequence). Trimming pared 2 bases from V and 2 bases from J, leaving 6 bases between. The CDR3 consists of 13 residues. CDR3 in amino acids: CASSLGRNYGYTF. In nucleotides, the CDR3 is TGTGCCAGCAGTTTAGGCCGCAACTATGGCTACACCTTC.

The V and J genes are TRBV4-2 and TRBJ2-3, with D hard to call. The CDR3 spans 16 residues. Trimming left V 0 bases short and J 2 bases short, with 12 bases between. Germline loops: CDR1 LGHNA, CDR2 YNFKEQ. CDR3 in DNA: TGTGCCAGCAGCCAAGATGGCAGGCTTCACACAGATACGCAGTATTTT. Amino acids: CASSQDGRLHTDTQYF.

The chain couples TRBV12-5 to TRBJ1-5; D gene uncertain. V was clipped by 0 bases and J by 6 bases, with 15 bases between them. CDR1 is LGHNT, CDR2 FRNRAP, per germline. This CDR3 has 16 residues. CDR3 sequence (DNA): TGTGCTAGTGGTTTGGTACTAGGGCAGCGCGGTCAGCCCCAGCATTTT. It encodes CASGLVLGQRGQPQHF. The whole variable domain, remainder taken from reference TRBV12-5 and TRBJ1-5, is DARVTQTPRHKVTEMGQEVTMRCQPILGHNTVFWYRQTMMQGLELLAYFRNRAPLDDSGMPKDRFSAEMPDATLATLKIQPSEPRDSAVYFCASGLVLGQRGQPQHFGDGTRLSIL.

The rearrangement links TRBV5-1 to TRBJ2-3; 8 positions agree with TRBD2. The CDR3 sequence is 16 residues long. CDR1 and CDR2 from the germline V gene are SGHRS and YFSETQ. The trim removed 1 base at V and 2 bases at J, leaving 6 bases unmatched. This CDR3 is CASSLFRGGDTDTQYF. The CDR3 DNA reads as TGCGCCAGCAGCTTGTTTCGGGGGGGCGACACAGATACGCAGTATTTT.

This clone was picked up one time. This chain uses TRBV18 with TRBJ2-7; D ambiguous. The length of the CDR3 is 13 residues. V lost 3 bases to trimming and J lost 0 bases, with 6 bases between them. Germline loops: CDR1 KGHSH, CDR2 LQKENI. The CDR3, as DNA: TGTGCCAGCTCACCTAGCTCCTCCTACGAGCAGTACTTC. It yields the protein CASSPSSSYEQYF.

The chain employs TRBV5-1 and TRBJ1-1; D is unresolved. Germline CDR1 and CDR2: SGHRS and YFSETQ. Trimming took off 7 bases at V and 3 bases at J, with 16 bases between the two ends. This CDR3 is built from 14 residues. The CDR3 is CASRTQPGDTEAFF. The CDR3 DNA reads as TGCGCCAGCCGGACCCAACCCGGGGACACTGAAGCTTTCTTT.

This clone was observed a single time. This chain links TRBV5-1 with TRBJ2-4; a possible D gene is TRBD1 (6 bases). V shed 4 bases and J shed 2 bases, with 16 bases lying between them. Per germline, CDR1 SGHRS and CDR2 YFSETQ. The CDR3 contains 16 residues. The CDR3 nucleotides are TGCGCCAGCAGCCACGGGACAATGGGGTCCAAAAACATTCAGTACTTC. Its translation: CASSHGTMGSKNIQYF.

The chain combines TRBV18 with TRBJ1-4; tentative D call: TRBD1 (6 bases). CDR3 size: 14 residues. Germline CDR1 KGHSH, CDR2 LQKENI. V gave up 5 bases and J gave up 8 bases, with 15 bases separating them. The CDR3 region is CASSDPITGEKLFF. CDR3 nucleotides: TGTGCCAGCTCAGACCCGATTACAGGGGAAAAACTGTTTTTT.

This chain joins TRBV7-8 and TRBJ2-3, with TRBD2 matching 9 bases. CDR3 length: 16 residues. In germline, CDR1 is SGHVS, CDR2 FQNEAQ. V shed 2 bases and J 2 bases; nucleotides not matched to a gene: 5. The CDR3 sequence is CASSLISGGFTDTQYF. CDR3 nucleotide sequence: TGTGCCAGCAGCTTAATTAGCGGGGGATTCACAGATACGCAGTATTTT.

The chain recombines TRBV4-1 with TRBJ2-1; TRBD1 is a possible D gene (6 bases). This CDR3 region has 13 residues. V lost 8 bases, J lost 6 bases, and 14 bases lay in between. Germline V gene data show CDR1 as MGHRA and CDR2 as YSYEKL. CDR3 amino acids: CASSQGIGNEQFF. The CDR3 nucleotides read TGCGCCAGCTCCCAGGGGATAGGCAATGAGCAGTTCTTC.

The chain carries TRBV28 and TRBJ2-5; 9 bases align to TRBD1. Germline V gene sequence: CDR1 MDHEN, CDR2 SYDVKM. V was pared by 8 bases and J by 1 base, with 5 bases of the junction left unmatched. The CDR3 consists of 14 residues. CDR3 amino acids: CASLTGGPQETQYF. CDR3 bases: TGTGCCAGCCTGACAGGGGGACCCCAAGAGACCCAGTACTTC.

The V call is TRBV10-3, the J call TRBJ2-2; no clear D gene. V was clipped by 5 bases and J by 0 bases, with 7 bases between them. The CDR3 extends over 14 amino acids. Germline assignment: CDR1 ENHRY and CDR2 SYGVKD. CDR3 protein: CAISTTPNTGELFF. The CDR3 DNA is TGTGCCATCAGTACTACCCCGAACACCGGGGAGCTGTTTTTT.

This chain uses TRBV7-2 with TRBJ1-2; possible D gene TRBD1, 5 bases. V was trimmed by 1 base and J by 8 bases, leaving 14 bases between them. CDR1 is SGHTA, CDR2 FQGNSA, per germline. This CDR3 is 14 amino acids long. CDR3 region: CASSLDGQGWGYTF. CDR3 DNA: TGTGCCAGCAGCTTAGATGGGCAGGGTTGGGGCTACACCTTC.

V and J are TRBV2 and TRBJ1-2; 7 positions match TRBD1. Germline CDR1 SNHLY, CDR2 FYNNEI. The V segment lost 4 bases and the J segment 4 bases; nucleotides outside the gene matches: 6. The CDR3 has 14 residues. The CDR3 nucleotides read TGTGCCAGCAGTGCGGACAGGCCAACCTATGGCTACACCTTC. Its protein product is CASSADRPTYGYTF.

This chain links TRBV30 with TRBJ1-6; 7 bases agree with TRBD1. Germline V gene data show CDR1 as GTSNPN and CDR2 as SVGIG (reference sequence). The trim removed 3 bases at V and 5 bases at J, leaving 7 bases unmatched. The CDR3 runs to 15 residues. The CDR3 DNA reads TGTGCCTGGAGATCAGGGGGGATCGATAATTCACCCCTCCACTTT. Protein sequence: CAWRSGGIDNSPLHF.

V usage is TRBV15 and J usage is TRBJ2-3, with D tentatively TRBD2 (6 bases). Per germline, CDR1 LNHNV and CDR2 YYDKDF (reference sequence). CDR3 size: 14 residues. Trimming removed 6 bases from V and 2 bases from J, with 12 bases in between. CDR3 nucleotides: TGTGCCACCAGACTAGCCTTTGCCACAGATACGCAGTATTTT. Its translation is CATRLAFATDTQYF.